This TCR beta chain derives from a study of cytomegalovirus exposure and HLA in healthy donors. Findings of the study overall: Across donors, sequencing depth was assumed by presence/absence analyses to be roughly uniform.

On this clone: Its specificity is unknown.

Healthy bone marrow donors formed the donor group. This CDR3 comprises 16 residues. Trimming stripped 0 bases from V and 3 bases from J, with 14 bases between. CDR1 is MGHDK and CDR2 is SYGVNS in the germline V gene. The PCR contained 60 Vbeta and 13 Jbeta primers. Profiled with immunoSEQ multiplex PCR; TCRdb holds only in-frame clones, not every one. The table shows about 120,000 clones, with roughly 60% occurring only once. This receptor was obtained from a man aged 35 to 55 in good health and CMV-seropositive. The sequencing input was PBMCs. The gene calls are TRBV25-1 and TRBJ1-2; TRBD1 might be the D (5 bases). CDR3 sequence: CASSEYRGRGDYGYTF. Written as DNA, the CDR3 is TGTGCCAGCAGTGAATATCGGGGGAGGGGAGACTATGGCTACACCTTC.